These 21 T cell receptor beta chains were sequenced from one sample in a study of identical twins. TCRdb recomputed calls from the 5' RACE reads with MiXCR, one row per CDR3 protein. There are around 490,000 distinct CDR3 sequences in the sample; around 20% occur only once, and 0.48% lies in the top ten. In addition, the sample was reused for a study of yellow fever vaccine responses in identical twins.

Sequencing was done on a sample of CD4+ T cells sorted from blood. These receptors all come from a woman between 18 and 30 years old in good health.

This clonotype was seen only a few times. The chain joins TRBV5-1 to TRBJ1-2; weak D call: TRBD1 (5 bases). The CDR3 is made up of 14 amino acids. Germline loops: CDR1 SGHRS, CDR2 YFSETQ. V was pared by 0 bases and J by 2 bases, with 8 bases between. Here the CDR3 DNA reads TGCGCCAGCAGCTTGGAGGGGCACAACTATGGCTACACCTTC. Residues: CASSLEGHNYGYTF.

There are a few counts of this clonotype. This chain connects TRBV7-8 to TRBJ2-7; D is undetermined. The CDR3 length is 13 residues. The ends were cut back, 0 bases at V and 8 bases at J, with 11 bases in the middle. The germline gives CDR1 SGHVS, CDR2 FQNEAQ. The CDR3 DNA reads as TGTGCCAGCAGCTTAGCGCACAACCCGCAGCAGTACGTC. This translates into CASSLAHNPQQYV.

About this clonotype: Germline and junction disagree at one end, which may indicate a read error. This chain uses TRBV7-9 with TRBJ2-1; 11 nucleotides agree with TRBD2. Germline loops: CDR1 SEHNR, CDR2 FQNEAQ (reference sequence). CDR3 size: 15 residues. CDR3 DNA sequence: TGTGCCTGCAGCGTTAGCGGGGGGGCCTACAATGAGCAGTTCTTC. Amino acid sequence: CACSVSGGAYNEQFF.

The V call is TRBV4-2, the J call TRBJ1-1; D is uncertain. This CDR3 region has 14 residues. Germline V lookup: CDR1 LGHNA, CDR2 YNFKEQ. V was trimmed by 10 bases and J by 8 bases, leaving 23 bases between them. The CDR3 protein is CAISPGILCWEAFF. The CDR3 DNA is TGTGCCATCAGTCCCGGGATCCTCTGCTGGGAAGCTTTCTTT.

The chain employs TRBV5-1 and TRBJ1-2; possible D gene TRBD1, 6 bases. This CDR3 comprises 18 residues. Germline CDR1 SGHRS, CDR2 YFSETQ. Trimming took off 2 bases at V and 3 bases at J, with 23 bases between the two ends. The CDR3, as DNA: TGCGCCAGCAGCTTTGTTCTGGGGACACCGGCGGCAGACTATGGCTACACCTTC. Translated: CASSFVLGTPAADYGYTF.

This rearrangement joins TRBV12-3 or TRBV12-4 to TRBJ1-6; TRBD1 matches at 7 bases. The CDR3 covers 13 residues. After removal of 5 bases from V and 10 bases from J, the junction contained 5 bases not matched to a gene. DNA for the CDR3: TGTGCCAGCAGTCCTGACAGGGTCTCACCCCTCCACTTT. Encoded protein: CASSPDRVSPLHF.

The chain uses TRBV7-8 and TRBJ2-1; 12 nucleotides line up with TRBD1. Unmatched junction bases numbered 14, after V lost 5 bases and J lost 9 bases. This CDR3 has 17 amino acids. Germline V gene sequence: CDR1 SGHVS, CDR2 FQNEAQ. Here the CDR3 DNA reads TGTGCCAGCAGCACGCCGAGCCGGGACAGGGGGCACGGTGAGCAGTTCTTC. Its protein product is CASSTPSRDRGHGEQFF.

This chain joins TRBV28 and TRBJ2-3; perhaps D is TRBD1 or TRBD2 (5 bases each). V lost 7 bases and J lost 6, with 17 bases in between. CDR1 is MDHEN, CDR2 SYDVKM, per germline. This CDR3 is built from 14 residues. The CDR3 DNA sequence: TGTGCCAGCACTACGGGACGTTCGGTGGATACGCAGTATTTT. Protein sequence: CASTTGRSVDTQYF.

The chain combines TRBV20-1 with TRBJ1-6, with D possibly matching TRBD1 (5 bases). CDR1 DFQATT and CDR2 SNEGSKA come from the germline V gene (reference sequence). The CDR3 has 14 amino acids. Deletions cut 5 bases from V and 9 bases from J, with 17 bases between. The CDR3 sequence is CSAETRELVSPLHF. CDR3 in DNA: TGCAGTGCTGAAACCAGGGAATTGGTTTCACCCCTCCACTTT.

The chain joins TRBV5-5 to TRBJ2-2, with D unclear. Trimming removed 4 bases at V and 6 bases at J, with 13 bases between. Germline loops: CDR1 SGHKS, CDR2 YYEKEE (reference sequence). CDR3 length: 14 amino acids. Here the CDR3 reads CASSLDPRAGELFF. The CDR3 bases are TGTGCCAGCAGCCTCGACCCTCGGGCCGGGGAGCTGTTTTTT.

The V and J genes are TRBV4-1 and TRBJ1-5; TRBD1 is a possible D gene (5 bases). V lost 0 bases to trimming and J lost 7 bases, with 13 bases between them. The CDR3 is 15 amino acids. Germline CDR1 is MGHRA and CDR2 is YSYEKL. The CDR3 reads CASSQDQGRLQPQHF. The CDR3, as DNA: TGCGCCAGCAGCCAAGATCAGGGCCGGTTGCAGCCCCAGCATTTT.

This clonotype was seen only a few times. The CDR3, as DNA: TGTGCCAGCAGTCCTTGGACTGGGGGCCCGAACACTGAAGCTTTCTTT. Its protein product is CASSPWTGGPNTEAFF. The chain combines TRBV12-3 or TRBV12-4 with TRBJ1-1, with D possibly matching TRBD1 (6 bases). The germline V and J ends were trimmed by 5 bases and 1 base, with 17 bases remaining between them. The CDR3 runs to 16 residues.

In its sample, this clonotype was seen a few times. V and J are TRBV2 and TRBJ2-2; D may be TRBD1 (5 bases). From germline, CDR1 is SNHLY and CDR2 FYNNEI. This CDR3 spans 13 amino acids. Trimming cost V 6 bases and J 3 bases, with 8 bases left between them. CDR3 nucleotide sequence: TGTGCCAGCAGGGTACAGGACACCGGGGAGCTGTTTTTT. Translating it yields CASRVQDTGELFF.

This chain uses TRBV5-1 with TRBJ2-2; D call uncertain. Trimming cost V 5 bases and J 0 bases, with 11 bases left between them. This CDR3 comprises 15 residues. Germline CDR1 reads SGHRS; CDR2 reads YFSETQ. The CDR3 bases are TGCGCCAGCAGTCGCTTAGAACCGAACACCGGGGAGCTGTTTTTT. This translates into CASSRLEPNTGELFF.

This clonotype has just a few counts. The chain employs TRBV5-1 and TRBJ1-5; possible D gene TRBD1, 6 bases. In germline, CDR1 is SGHRS, CDR2 YFSETQ. The ends were cut back, 5 bases at V and 2 bases at J, with 17 bases in the middle. The CDR3 spans 16 residues. The CDR3 protein is CASSTGTDRGNQPQHF. CDR3 DNA sequence: TGCGCCAGCAGTACAGGGACCGATCGGGGCAATCAGCCCCAGCATTTT.

The table lists this clonotype with a few counts. This chain joins TRBV7-8 and TRBJ2-1, with D unclear. Germline values: CDR1 SGHVS, CDR2 FQNEAQ. Deletions cut 5 bases from V and 0 bases from J, with 8 bases between. The CDR3 length is 14 residues. The DNA for the CDR3 is TGTGCCAGCAGCCGCTATTCCTCCTACAATGAGCAGTTCTTC. Its protein is CASSRYSSYNEQFF.

V gene TRBV11-1 combines with J gene TRBJ2-1; 13 bases match TRBD2. Per the germline V gene, CDR1 is SGHAT and CDR2 is FQDESV (reference sequence). V was clipped by 0 bases and J by 8 bases; unmatched bases: 10. CDR3 length equals 18 residues. CDR3 region: CASSLAISGLAGRYEQFF. The DNA of the CDR3 is TGTGCCAGCAGCTTAGCGATATCGGGACTAGCGGGAAGATATGAGCAGTTCTTC.

This clonotype showed up just a few times. CDR3 amino acids: CASNRGPSYEQYF. The CDR3 region has the DNA TGTGCCAGCAACAGGGGGCCTTCCTACGAGCAGTACTTC. V usage is TRBV7-9 and J usage is TRBJ2-7, with TRBD1 matching over 9 bases. Per the germline V gene, CDR1 is SEHNR and CDR2 is FQNEAQ (reference sequence). V was clipped by 7 bases and J by 1 base; unmatched bases: 2. The CDR3 is 13 amino acids.

This clonotype showed up just a few times. The chain has TRBV20-1 and TRBJ1-1; D remains unclear. V was clipped by 5 bases and J by 5 bases, with 15 bases between them. This CDR3 has 13 amino acids. Germline values: CDR1 DFQATT, CDR2 SNEGSKA (reference sequence). For the CDR3, the DNA is TGCAGTGCTCGCCCGCAACCGGGGACTGAAGCTTTCTTT. It translates to CSARPQPGTEAFF.

This clonotype was recorded a few times. The rearrangement uses TRBV5-1 and TRBJ1-2, with 12 bases aligning to TRBD1. V dropped 0 bases and J dropped 7; count of bases not matched to a gene: 10. The CDR3 contains 17 residues. Germline V gene data show CDR1 as SGHRS and CDR2 as YFSETQ. In DNA, the CDR3 is TGCGCCAGCAGCTTGGGCTTATCGGGACAGGGGGCGACTGGCTACACCTTC. As protein: CASSLGLSGQGATGYTF.

This clonotype was seen more than once but under ten times. The rearrangement uses TRBV27 and TRBJ1-1, with D perhaps matching TRBD1 (6 bases). Trimming shortened V by 5 bases and J by 3 bases, and 16 bases separated the two germline ends. This CDR3 is built from 15 residues. Germline-derived CDR1 and CDR2 are MNHEY and SMNVEV (reference sequence). As DNA, the CDR3 is TGTGCCAGCAGTCACAGGGATCGGAGAGACACTGAAGCTTTCTTT. Protein product: CASSHRDRRDTEAFF.